This T cell receptor beta chain comes out of a study of cytomegalovirus exposure and HLA in healthy donors. General study results and limits: Further analysis was carried out later, and it showed several of the most significant clusters appearing linked to common viral pathogens. Highest at DRB1 and lowest at HLA-C, TCR association rates differed among HLA loci in a later analysis. The authors later linked a missense DCLRE1C variant to TCR beta V- and J-gene trimming. There were some public TCRs occurring in many donors, but most TCR sequences were rare.

The PCR employed 60 Vbeta primers together with 13 Jbeta primers. Here immunoSEQ multiplex PCR was the method, and the copy in TCRdb shows in-frame clones only, minus some. The table includes about 95,000 clones, about three quarters detected once. A note on this clone: Its antigen is undetermined.

The V gene's germline CDR1 is SEHNR and CDR2 FQNEAQ (reference sequence). The V gene lost 7 bases and the J gene lost 11 bases, with 20 bases spanning the gap. The CDR3 is 13 amino acids. The origin of this receptor is a young man in good health and CMV-seropositive. The J gene is TRBJ1-1, the V gene TRBV7-9; TRBD1 might be the D (6 bases). The specimen sequenced was PBMCs. The CDR3 loop reads CASTIPDRFDAFF. CDR3 in DNA: TGTGCCAGCACGATTCCAGACAGGTTTGACGCTTTCTTT. Full variable domain (remainder filled in from reference TRBV7-9 and TRBJ1-1): DTGVSQNPRHKITKRGQNVTFRCDPISEHNRLYWYRQTLGQGPEFLTYFQNEAQLEKSRLLSDRFSAERPKGSFSTLEIQRTEQGDSAMYLCASTIPDRFDAFFGQGTRLTVV.